In its sample, the clone carrying this T cell receptor beta chain was seen a few times. Antigen unknown. The data were taken from a study of T cell responses to AZD1222 COVID-19 vaccine. In the study overall: It was second doses at about 4 or about 12 weeks that were pooled.

V trimming: 5 bases; J trimming: 4 bases; junction bases outside the gene matches: 5. This CDR3 spans 14 amino acids. The germline CDR1 and CDR2 sequences are SGHRS and YFSETQ. Here immunoSEQ multiplex PCR was the method, and the copy in TCRdb shows in-frame clones only, minus some. The sample lists roughly 120,000 clones, about nine tenths seen once, with 2.4% in the top ten. Study conclusions and caveats: Without day 14 samples, only post-peak T cell repertoires were studied. White British ancestry dominated among donors, who included more females, and clonal diversity was possibly underestimated.

The chain carries TRBV5-1 and TRBJ1-4; 7 bases align to TRBD1. The sequence was collected from an adult in good health. The sequenced sample was peripheral blood, obtained on day 0 of AZD1222 vaccination. CDR3 coding DNA: TGCGCCAGCAGGCGGGGACAGCATAATGAAAAACTGTTTTTT. Its translation: CASRRGQHNEKLFF.